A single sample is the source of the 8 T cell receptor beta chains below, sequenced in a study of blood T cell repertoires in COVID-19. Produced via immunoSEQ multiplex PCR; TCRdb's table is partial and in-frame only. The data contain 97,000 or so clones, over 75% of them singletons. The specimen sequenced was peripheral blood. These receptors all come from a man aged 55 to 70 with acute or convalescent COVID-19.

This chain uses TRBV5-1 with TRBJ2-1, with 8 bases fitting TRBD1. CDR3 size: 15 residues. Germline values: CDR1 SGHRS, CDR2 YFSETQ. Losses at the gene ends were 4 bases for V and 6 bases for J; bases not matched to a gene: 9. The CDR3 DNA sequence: TGCGCCAGCAGCCTTCGGACAGGGACTGGCAATGAGCAGTTCTTC. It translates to CASSLRTGTGNEQFF.

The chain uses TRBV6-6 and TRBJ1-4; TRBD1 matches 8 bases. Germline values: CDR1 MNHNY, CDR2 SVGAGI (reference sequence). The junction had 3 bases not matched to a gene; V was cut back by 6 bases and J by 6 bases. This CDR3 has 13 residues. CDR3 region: CASRKQGDEKLFF. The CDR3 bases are TGTGCCAGCAGGAAACAGGGGGATGAAAAACTGTTTTTT.

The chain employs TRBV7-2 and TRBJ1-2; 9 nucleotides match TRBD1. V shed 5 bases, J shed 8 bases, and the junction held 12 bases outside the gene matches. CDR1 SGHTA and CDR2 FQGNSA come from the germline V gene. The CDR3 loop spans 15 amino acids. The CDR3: CASSLIRGQGYGYTF. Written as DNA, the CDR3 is TGTGCCAGCAGCCTTATTCGGGGACAGGGTTACGGCTACACCTTC.

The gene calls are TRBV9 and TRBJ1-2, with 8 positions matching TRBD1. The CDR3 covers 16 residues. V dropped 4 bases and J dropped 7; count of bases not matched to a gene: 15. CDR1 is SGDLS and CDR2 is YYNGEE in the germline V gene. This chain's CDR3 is CASSLDRAHVRGGYTF. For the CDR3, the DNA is TGTGCCAGCAGCTTGGACAGGGCCCATGTAAGGGGTGGCTACACCTTC.

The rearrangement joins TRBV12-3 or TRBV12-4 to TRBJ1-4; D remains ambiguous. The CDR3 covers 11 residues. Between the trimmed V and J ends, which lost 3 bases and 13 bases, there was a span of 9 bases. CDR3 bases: TGTGCCAGCAGTTTGTCCGGTCCACTGTTTTTT. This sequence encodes CASSLSGPLFF.

CDR3 nucleotides: TGTGCCAGTGCGACAGGAGAATTCTCTGGAAACACCATATATTTT. Residues: CASATGEFSGNTIYF. The V call is TRBV19, the J call TRBJ1-3; D is perhaps TRBD1 (6 bases). This CDR3 is 15 amino acids long. Germline V gene sequence: CDR1 LNHDA, CDR2 SQIVND (reference sequence). Trimming took off 8 bases at V and 0 bases at J, with 14 bases between the two ends.

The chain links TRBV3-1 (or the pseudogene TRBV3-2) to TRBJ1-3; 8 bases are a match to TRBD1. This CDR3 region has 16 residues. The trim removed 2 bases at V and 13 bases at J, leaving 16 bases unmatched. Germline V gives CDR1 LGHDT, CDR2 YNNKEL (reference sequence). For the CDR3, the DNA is TGTGCCAGCAGCCAAAGGGGCGGGACAGGCAATCGGGGAATATATTTT. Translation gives CASSQRGGTGNRGIYF.

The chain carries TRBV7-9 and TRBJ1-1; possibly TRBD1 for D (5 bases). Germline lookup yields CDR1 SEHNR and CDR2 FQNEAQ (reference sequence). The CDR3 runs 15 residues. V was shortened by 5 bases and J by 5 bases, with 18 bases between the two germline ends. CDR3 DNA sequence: TGTGCCAGCAGCCCCCGAGGGACTGGCGAGACTGAAGCTTTCTTT. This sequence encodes CASSPRGTGETEAFF.